Below, 32 T cell receptor beta chains from the same sample are listed, as sequenced in a study of glioma-infiltrating T cells. TCR alpha and beta CDR3 regions were amplified from RNA using iRepertoire nested multiplex PCR. TCRdb called the multiplex PCR reads again in MiXCR, with one record for every CDR3 protein. The sample lists roughly 120,000 distinct CDR3 sequences, about 25% occurring once. What was sequenced was glioma tissue, nonneoplastic brain tissue, or PBMCs (not recorded which). The receptor source for this set is a human donor with low-grade glioma or glioblastoma, undergoing nonglioma brain surgery, or in good health (not recorded which).

This clonotype has only a few counts. V and J are TRBV19 and TRBJ1-5; the D is unclear. The CDR3 is made up of 17 amino acids. Germline V gene data show CDR1 as LNHDA and CDR2 as SQIVND (reference sequence). Trimming pared 2 bases from V and 9 bases from J, leaving 23 bases between. The CDR3 DNA is TGTGCCAGTAGTATAAGCGTGGCCCGCCGGCCTTTTGGGCCCCAGCATTTT. Amino acids: CASSISVARRPFGPQHF.

This clonotype was observed at least ten times. This chain uses TRBV2 with TRBJ2-1; the match to TRBD1 covers 9 bases. The CDR3 has 14 amino acids. V gave up 7 bases and J gave up 8 bases; unmatched junction bases: 9. The germline V gene encodes CDR1 SNHLY and CDR2 FYNNEI. CDR3 region: CASIRDRAFYEQFF. DNA of the CDR3: TGTGCCAGCATCCGGGACAGGGCCTTCTATGAGCAGTTCTTC.

This chain connects TRBV28 to TRBJ2-7; weak D call: TRBD2 (6 bases). The germline CDR1 and CDR2 sequences are MDHEN and SYDVKM. This CDR3 spans 15 amino acids. The V end lost 5 bases, the J end lost 5 bases, and 19 bases lay between the germline ends. The CDR3 nucleotides read TGTGCCAGCAGTCTTGGGGACTTGGGCCTCGACGAGCAGTACTTC. Protein product: CASSLGDLGLDEQYF.

The table lists this clonotype with a few counts. The gene calls are TRBV3-1 and TRBJ2-1; D is possibly TRBD2 (5 bases). V lost 1 base and J lost 7, with 11 bases in between. The germline CDR1 and CDR2 sequences are LGHDT and YNNKEL (reference sequence). The CDR3 runs 14 residues. CDR3 bases: TGTGCCAGCAGCCAAGTGCGGGTGGGGAATGAGCAGTTCTTC. This codes for CASSQVRVGNEQFF.

This clonotype showed up just a few times. Its ends do not fully match the called genes, so a read error is possible. This chain uses TRBV27 with TRBJ2-1, with no clear D. This CDR3 has 10 residues. Germline V gives CDR1 MNHEY, CDR2 SMNVEV (reference sequence). The CDR3 DNA follows: TGTGCCACTGAATACAATGAGCACTTCTTC. Amino acids: CATEYNEHFF.

This clonotype was seen many times. This chain connects TRBV27 to TRBJ2-7; 9 bases are shared with TRBD1. This CDR3 is 15 amino acids long. The V segment lost 2 bases and the J segment 2 bases; nucleotides outside the gene matches: 4. The germline V gene has CDR1 MNHEY and CDR2 SMNVEV (reference sequence). The CDR3 protein is CASSLGTGYTYEQYF. DNA of the CDR3: TGTGCCAGCAGTTTAGGGACAGGGTATACCTACGAGCAGTACTTC.

This clonotype occurred a few times. J is TRBJ2-5 and V is TRBV3-1, with D perhaps being TRBD1 or TRBD2 (5 bases each). The length of the CDR3 is 15 residues. V was trimmed by 7 bases and J by 3 bases, leaving 18 bases between them. CDR1 LGHDT and CDR2 YNNKEL come from the germline V gene (reference sequence). CDR3 protein: CASTSGTAAEETQYF. The CDR3 nucleotides are TGTGCCAGCACCTCAGGGACCGCCGCGGAAGAGACCCAGTACTTC.

With regard to this clonotype: A much more abundant neighbour one base away suggests this may be a read error. The chain uses TRBV24-1 and TRBJ1-5; D unclear. The CDR3 is made up of 14 amino acids. Germline CDR1 reads KGHDR; CDR2 reads SFDVKD. CDR3 in amino acids: CATSGPRANQPKHF. Written as DNA, the CDR3 is TGTGCCACCAGTGGGCCTCGGGCTAATCAGCCCAAGCATTTT.

CDR3 coding DNA: TGCGCCAGCAGCCAGCCGCTCAGCGGGAGGAGGTATTTT. It encodes CASSQPLSGRRYF. The chain uses TRBV4-1 and TRBJ2-3; TRBD2 agrees at 9 bases. Germline V gene lookup returns CDR1 MGHRA and CDR2 YSYEKL. The CDR3 is 13 amino acids. With V trimmed by 3 bases and J by 14 bases, 9 bases remained unmatched.

This clonotype has only a few counts. This chain links TRBV5-1 with TRBJ1-1; 7 positions agree with TRBD1. The CDR3 has 15 residues. The germline CDR1 and CDR2 sequences are SGHRS and YFSETQ. The ends lost 2 bases at V and 5 bases at J; junction bases unmatched: 9. The CDR3: CASSFGGGDLTEAFF. The CDR3 DNA reads TGCGCCAGCAGCTTTGGAGGGGGCGATTTGACTGAAGCTTTCTTT.

This clonotype came up many times. The chain uses TRBV6-1 and TRBJ2-7; the match to TRBD1 covers 7 bases. The V and J ends lost 5 bases and 1 base, in that order; junction bases with no gene match: 8. Per the germline V gene, CDR1 is MNHNS and CDR2 is SASEGT. CDR3 length equals 15 residues. CDR3 DNA sequence: TGTGCCAGCAGTTCTAACCGGGACAGTTCCTACGAGCAGTACTTC. It translates to CASSSNRDSSYEQYF.

This clonotype was observed many times. The V and J genes are TRBV19 and TRBJ2-7; the D gene is possibly TRBD1 (5 bases). The CDR3 runs to 13 residues. The V end was cut by 3 bases, the J end by 1 base, with 7 bases between. Per germline, CDR1 LNHDA and CDR2 SQIVND (reference sequence). CDR3 region: CASSIQGSYEQYF. The CDR3 bases are TGTGCCAGTAGTATCCAGGGATCCTACGAGCAGTACTTC.

Regarding this clonotype: This may arise from a read error, as a much more abundant clone is one base away. V usage is TRBV18 and J usage is TRBJ2-7; 9 bases fit TRBD1. Germline lookup yields CDR1 KGHSH and CDR2 LQKENI. The V segment lost 1 base and the J segment 6 bases; nucleotides outside the gene matches: 1. The CDR3 loop spans 13 amino acids. The CDR3 reads CASSPQDRGEQYF. CDR3 nucleotides: TGTGCCAGCTCACCACAGGACAGGGGCGAGCAGTACTTC.

This clonotype was found many times. The chain carries TRBV6-1 and TRBJ2-7; 7 bases line up with TRBD2. J lost 5 bases, V lost 10 bases, and 8 bases had no gene match. CDR3 length equals 12 residues. From germline, CDR1 is MNHNS and CDR2 SASEGT. The CDR3 loop reads CAITTGGNEQYF. The CDR3 bases are TGTGCCATCACGACGGGGGGAAACGAGCAGTACTTC.

This clonotype was observed many times. The V gene is TRBV6-1, the J gene TRBJ2-2, with D unclear. The CDR3 covers 14 residues. Germline V gene sequence: CDR1 MNHNS, CDR2 SASEGT. The ends were cut back, 7 bases at V and 4 bases at J, with 13 bases in the middle. The CDR3 sequence: CASISFGSTGELFF. CDR3 coding DNA: TGTGCCAGCATTTCCTTCGGGTCCACCGGGGAGCTGTTTTTT.

This clonotype has at least ten counts. V gene TRBV19 combines with J gene TRBJ1-2; D not certain. V dropped 7 bases and J dropped 7 bases, with 19 bases sitting between them. Germline values: CDR1 LNHDA, CDR2 SQIVND (reference sequence). The CDR3 covers 14 residues. CDR3 sequence (DNA): TGTGCCAGTACCCAAACGACGGGCGCGAGTGGCTACACCTTC. Translated, it gives CASTQTTGASGYTF.

This clonotype was counted ten times or more. V is TRBV6-1 and J is TRBJ1-2; D uncertain. Looked up from germline, CDR1 is MNHNS and CDR2 is SASEGT. CDR3 length: 12 amino acids. V was clipped by 6 bases and J by 2 bases, with 7 bases between them. The CDR3 loop is CASRPGNYGYTF. DNA of the CDR3: TGTGCCAGCAGGCCGGGAAACTATGGCTACACCTTC.

With regard to this clonotype: A much bigger clone sits one base away, suggesting this may be a read error. V and J are TRBV14 and TRBJ2-5, with no clear D. The length of the CDR3 is 13 residues. Germline V gives CDR1 SGHDN, CDR2 FVKESK. V gave up 6 bases and J gave up 4 bases, with 12 bases separating them. The CDR3 is CASSRLLGETQYF. DNA for the CDR3: TGTGCCAGCAGTCGGTTGCTCGGAGAGACCCAGTACTTC.

This chain joins TRBV18 and TRBJ1-5; 7 bases fit TRBD1. With V trimmed by 6 bases and J by 4 bases, 9 bases remained unmatched. The CDR3 extends over 15 amino acids. Germline CDR1 and CDR2: KGHSH and LQKENI. In nucleotides, the CDR3 is TGTGCCAGCTCCCCGGGACAGTATAGAAATCAGCCCCAGCATTTT. It translates to CASSPGQYRNQPQHF. Full variable domain (rest looked up from reference TRBV18 and TRBJ1-5): NAGVMQNPRHLVRRRGQEARLRCSPMKGHSHVYWYRQLPEEGLKFMVYLQKENIIDESGMPKERFSAEFPKEGPSILRIQQVVRGDSAAYFCASSPGQYRNQPQHFGDGTRLSIL.

The genes are TRBV7-7 and TRBJ2-1, with D perhaps matching TRBD2 (6 bases). The CDR3 spans 15 residues. V lost 5 bases and J 6 bases, leaving 17 bases between the germline ends. Germline CDR1 and CDR2: SSHAT and FNYEAQ (reference sequence). The chain's CDR3 is CASSPPGTAGNEQFF. CDR3 nucleotide sequence: TGTGCCAGCAGCCCCCCCGGGACTGCGGGCAATGAGCAGTTCTTC.

This clonotype came up many times. J is TRBJ2-1 and V is TRBV20-1, with 9 bases fitting TRBD2. V shed 6 bases, J shed 6 bases, and the junction held 12 bases outside the gene matches. This CDR3 is built from 15 residues. Germline-derived CDR1 and CDR2 are DFQATT and SNEGSKA (reference sequence). The CDR3 coding sequence is TGCAGTGCCAGACCCCCGGGACTAGCACGCAATGAGCAGTTCTTC. This gives the protein CSARPPGLARNEQFF.

This clonotype was recorded many times. This chain joins TRBV6-6 and TRBJ2-7, with TRBD2 identical over 8 bases. V shed 0 bases, J shed 3 bases, and the junction held 1 base outside the gene matches. The CDR3 covers 14 residues. Germline CDR1 reads MNHNY; CDR2 reads SVGAGI (reference sequence). CDR3 sequence: CASSYSRGGYEQYF. CDR3 coding DNA: TGTGCCAGCAGTTACTCTCGGGGGGGCTACGAGCAGTACTTC.

This clonotype has ten or more counts. The chain couples TRBV24-1 to TRBJ2-2; 11 nucleotides match TRBD2. The trim removed 5 bases at V and 0 bases at J, leaving 10 bases unmatched. CDR1 is KGHDR, CDR2 SFDVKD, per germline. This CDR3 contains 19 residues. CDR3 bases: TGTGCCACCAGTGCCCGACCGCGACTAGCGGGGTCGAACACCGGGGAGCTGTTTTTT. Protein product: CATSARPRLAGSNTGELFF.

V usage is TRBV6-2 or TRBV6-3 and J usage is TRBJ1-2; 7 positions match TRBD1. J was trimmed by 11 bases and V by 6 bases; bases with no gene match: 15. The V gene's germline CDR1 is MNHEY and CDR2 SVGEGT. CDR3 length: 14 residues. The CDR3 protein is CASRGTDPNYSYTF. The CDR3 DNA sequence: TGTGCCAGCAGGGGGACAGATCCAAACTATAGTTACACCTTC.

This clonotype was detected many times. The J gene is TRBJ2-1, the V gene TRBV2, with TRBD2 matching over 7 bases. The length of the CDR3 is 15 residues. V gave up 6 bases and J gave up 2 bases; unmatched junction bases: 7. Germline CDR1 and CDR2: SNHLY and FYNNEI. The CDR3 DNA reads TGTGCCAGCAGCGGAGACGGGACTACCTACAATGAGCAGTTCTTC. It translates to CASSGDGTTYNEQFF. Full variable domain (outside the CDR3, taken from reference TRBV2 and TRBJ2-1): EPEVTQTPSHQVTQMGQEVILRCVPISNHLYFYWYRQILGQKVEFLVSFYNNEISEKSEIFDDQFSVERPDGSNFTLKIRSTKLEDSAMYFCASSGDGTTYNEQFFGPGTRLTVL.

This clonotype was observed at least ten times. This chain links TRBV12-3 or TRBV12-4 with TRBJ2-7, with D tentatively TRBD2 (6 bases). This CDR3 is built from 14 residues. Trimming shortened V by 3 bases and J by 2 bases, and 11 bases separated the two germline ends. The CDR3 spells CASSFGRTTYEQYF. DNA of the CDR3: TGTGCCAGCAGTTTTGGCCGGACTACCTACGAGCAGTACTTC.

This clonotype has just a few counts. The genes are TRBV7-9 and TRBJ2-3; TRBD2 matches 12 bases. The CDR3 loop spans 17 amino acids. The trim removed 4 bases at V and 3 bases at J, leaving 8 bases unmatched. From germline, CDR1 is SEHNR and CDR2 FQNEAQ (reference sequence). CDR3 coding DNA: TGTGCCAGCAGCTCCCCGACTAGCGGGAGTAGGACAGATACGCAGTATTTT. Amino acid sequence: CASSSPTSGSRTDTQYF.

The chain carries TRBV10-3 and TRBJ2-7, with D uncertain. Germline-derived CDR1 and CDR2 are ENHRY and SYGVKD. Trimming took 4 bases from V and 9 from J, leaving 19 bases between them. The CDR3 has 14 residues. CDR3 DNA sequence: TGTGCCATCAGTGTCTGGGGAAAGTTTGACGGGCAGTACTTC. This encodes CAISVWGKFDGQYF.

The table lists this clonotype with many counts. This chain connects TRBV27 to TRBJ2-7; D is perhaps TRBD1 (6 bases). The CDR3 runs to 15 residues. Trimming took off 2 bases at V and 4 bases at J, with 15 bases between the two ends. Per germline, CDR1 MNHEY and CDR2 SMNVEV (reference sequence). The CDR3 bases are TGTGCCAGCAGTTTAGGTCCAGGGGACCTATACGAGCAGTACTTC. Its translation: CASSLGPGDLYEQYF.

The chain is built from TRBV9 and TRBJ1-1; D might be TRBD1 (6 bases). This CDR3 has 14 amino acids. The germline CDR1 and CDR2 sequences are SGDLS and YYNGEE. Trimming shortened V by 3 bases and J by 7 bases, and 16 bases separated the two germline ends. CDR3 amino acids: CASSGRTDSFEAFF. For the CDR3, the DNA is TGTGCCAGCAGCGGGCGGACAGATAGTTTTGAAGCTTTCTTT.

This clonotype has ten or more counts. The genes are TRBV6-1 and TRBJ2-7; D unclear. V was clipped by 5 bases and J by 6 bases, with 11 bases between them. Germline V CDR1 and CDR2: MNHNS, SASEGT. CDR3 length: 12 residues. The CDR3 here is CASSSVVGEQYF. CDR3 nucleotide sequence: TGTGCCAGCAGTTCCGTAGTCGGCGAGCAGTACTTC.

At least ten counts were recorded for this clonotype. The gene calls are TRBV7-6 and TRBJ2-1; no reliable D call. Looked up from germline, CDR1 is SGHVS and CDR2 is FNYEAQ. CDR3 length equals 11 residues. Trimming took 3 bases from V and 9 from J, leaving 6 bases between them. The CDR3 sequence is CASSLSGEQFF. The CDR3 DNA sequence: TGTGCCAGCAGCTTGAGTGGTGAGCAGTTCTTC.